Presented here are 31 T cell receptor beta chains from one specimen sequenced in a study of regulatory T cells. Study-wide points: Hydrophobic residues at CDR3 positions 6 and 7 were enriched in conventional CD4+ T cells of CD3G-deficient patients.

The PCR used 52 TRBV and 13 TRBJ primers. Produced via immunoSEQ multiplex PCR; TCRdb's table is partial and in-frame only. The sample includes over 35,000 clones, 70% to 90% of them seen just once. No antigen has been assigned to these receptors. Sequencing input: conventional CD4+ T cells sorted from blood. The source is a person aged 18-30 years with CD3G deficiency.

The chain joins TRBV7-9 to TRBJ2-7; D is unresolved. The ends were cut back, 1 base at V and 6 bases at J, with 7 bases in the middle. There are 12 residues in the CDR3. The germline CDR1 and CDR2 sequences are SEHNR and FQNEAQ (reference sequence). This CDR3 is CASSLGKSEQYF. For the CDR3, the DNA is TGTGCCAGCAGCTTAGGGAAGAGCGAGCAGTACTTC. The full variable domain, completed using reference TRBV7-9 and TRBJ2-7, is DTGVSQNPRHKITKRGQNVTFRCDPISEHNRLYWYRQTLGQGPEFLTYFQNEAQLEKSRLLSDRFSAERPKGSFSTLEIQRTEQGDSAMYLCASSLGKSEQYFGPGTRLTVT.

The chain has TRBV7-2 and TRBJ2-3; possibly TRBD2 for D (5 bases). Germline loops: CDR1 SGHTA, CDR2 FQGNSA. The CDR3 sequence is 13 residues long. Trimming left V 5 bases short and J 5 bases short, with 11 bases between. The CDR3 sequence is CASSRGIIDTQYF. The CDR3 DNA reads as TGTGCCAGCAGCCGGGGTATCATAGATACGCAGTATTTT.

This chain connects TRBV7-8 to TRBJ2-6; a weak D match, TRBD1 (7 bases). V was cut by 3 bases and J by 4 bases, with 16 bases left in between. CDR1 and CDR2 (germline): SGHVS, FQNEAQ. CDR3 length: 17 residues. CDR3 region: CASSFNQGGTGANVLTF. The CDR3 DNA follows: TGTGCCAGCAGCTTTAATCAGGGGGGAACGGGGGCCAACGTCCTGACTTTC.

The V call is TRBV28, the J call TRBJ1-2; D possibly corresponds to TRBD1 (6 bases). Trimming removed 10 bases at V and 8 bases at J, with 20 bases between. The CDR3 has 13 residues. The germline gives CDR1 MDHEN, CDR2 SYDVKM. This CDR3 is CATSGNRVDGYTF. Written as DNA, the CDR3 is TGTGCCACCTCCGGCAACAGGGTGGACGGCTACACCTTC.

The CDR3 bases are TGTGCCAGCAGTTCCGCCGGGACTAGGGCAGGTGAGCAGTTCTTC. This translates into CASSSAGTRAGEQFF. This chain uses TRBV28 with TRBJ2-1; the match to TRBD2 covers 8 bases. The CDR3 length is 15 residues. Looked up from germline, CDR1 is MDHEN and CDR2 is SYDVKM. V lost 4 bases to trimming and J lost 9 bases; unmatched junction nucleotides: 11.

V and J are TRBV28 and TRBJ1-1, with D tentatively TRBD1 (5 bases). Germline values: CDR1 MDHEN, CDR2 SYDVKM. Trimming pared 3 bases from V and 0 bases from J, leaving 8 bases between. CDR3 length: 14 residues. DNA for the CDR3: TGTGCCAGCAGTTTTGTGGGGGTGAACACTGAAGCTTTCTTT. It translates to CASSFVGVNTEAFF.

The V and J genes are TRBV19 and TRBJ1-2; D might be TRBD1 (6 bases). Germline assignment: CDR1 LNHDA and CDR2 SQIVND (reference sequence). This CDR3 has 16 amino acids. Between the trimmed V and J ends, which lost 7 bases and 8 bases, there was a span of 26 bases. CDR3 sequence: CASTRRQATGGGGYTF. DNA for the CDR3: TGTGCCAGTACCCGCCGACAGGCAACCGGGGGAGGGGGCTACACCTTC.

V and J are TRBV7-2 and TRBJ2-5, with D perhaps given as TRBD1 or TRBD2 (5 bases each). V dropped 5 bases and J dropped 1 base, with 14 bases sitting between them. Per germline, CDR1 SGHTA and CDR2 FQGNSA. The CDR3 is made up of 15 amino acids. CDR3 sequence: CASSPSAGTQETQYF. CDR3 bases: TGTGCCAGCAGCCCCTCCGCCGGGACCCAAGAGACCCAGTACTTC. Complete variable domain (other parts from reference TRBV7-2 and TRBJ2-5): GAGVSQSPSNKVTEKGKDVELRCDPISGHTALYWYRQSLGQGLEFLIYFQGNSAPDKSGLPSDRFSAERTGGSVSTLTIQRTQQEDSAVYLCASSPSAGTQETQYFGPGTRLLVL.

CDR3 bases: TGCGCCAGCAGCTTGGGCCGGGGACTAGCGGGACATAGCGGGACAGATACGCAGTATTTT. Protein product: CASSLGRGLAGHSGTDTQYF. J is TRBJ2-3 and V is TRBV5-1; 13 bases are a match to TRBD2. The V gene's germline CDR1 is SGHRS and CDR2 YFSETQ. Unmatched junction bases numbered 13, after V lost 0 bases and J lost 3 bases. This CDR3 comprises 20 residues.

The chain joins TRBV28 to TRBJ2-1, with 9 bases that match TRBD2. This CDR3 has 14 amino acids. V lost 2 bases and J lost 8; bases outside the gene matches: 4. The germline V gene encodes CDR1 MDHEN and CDR2 SYDVKM. The CDR3 is CASSLAGGRHEQFF. For the CDR3, the DNA is TGTGCCAGCAGTTTAGCGGGAGGGAGGCATGAGCAGTTCTTC.

This chain joins TRBV7-2 and TRBJ2-7; a weak D match, TRBD1 (6 bases). V was clipped by 1 base and J by 3 bases, with 13 bases between them. Looked up from germline, CDR1 is SGHTA and CDR2 is FQGNSA. CDR3 length: 15 amino acids. CDR3 coding DNA: TGTGCCAGCAGCTTAGGGCCCGGACAGAACTACGAGCAGTACTTC. This sequence encodes CASSLGPGQNYEQYF.

V is TRBV11-3 and J is TRBJ1-1, with D maybe TRBD1 (5 bases). Trimming removed 5 bases from V and 3 bases from J, with 10 bases in between. In germline, CDR1 is SGHNT, CDR2 YENEEA. The CDR3 runs 13 residues. The CDR3 loop is CASSPRGDTEAFF. CDR3 DNA sequence: TGTGCCAGCAGCCCGCGGGGGGACACTGAAGCTTTCTTT.

V is TRBV11-2 and J is TRBJ2-4; D is unresolved. The CDR3 runs to 12 residues. The germline V and J ends were trimmed by 5 bases and 4 bases, with 6 bases remaining between them. The germline V gene encodes CDR1 SGHAT and CDR2 FQNNGV. CDR3 sequence: CASSTGKNIQYF. The CDR3 DNA follows: TGTGCCAGCAGCACCGGGAAAAACATTCAGTACTTC.

The gene calls are TRBV27 and TRBJ2-5; D may be TRBD1 (6 bases). CDR3 length: 13 amino acids. The V and J ends lost 5 bases and 4 bases respectively, with 11 bases between them. Germline V lookup: CDR1 MNHEY, CDR2 SMNVEV (reference sequence). The CDR3 reads CASSTGYGETQYF. The DNA of the CDR3 is TGTGCCAGCAGTACAGGGTACGGAGAGACCCAGTACTTC.

The chain is built from TRBV10-2 and TRBJ1-1; tentatively, D is TRBD1 (5 bases). CDR1 and CDR2 from the germline V gene are WSHSY and SAAADI. The CDR3 is made up of 15 amino acids. V lost 1 base and J 4 bases, leaving 13 bases between the germline ends. For the CDR3, the DNA is TGCGCCAGCAGTGAGTTCAGGGATCGGGGCACTGAAGCTTTCTTT. Amino acids: CASSEFRDRGTEAFF.

The chain combines TRBV19 with TRBJ2-1, with TRBD2 matching 10 bases. The CDR3 consists of 16 residues. With 5 bases clipped from V and 8 bases from J, the junction kept 12 bases outside the gene matches. Germline V gene data show CDR1 as LNHDA and CDR2 as SQIVND (reference sequence). The CDR3 DNA is TGTGCCAGTAGTTACAGCGGGGGGGCCACCAGGGATGAGCAGTTCTTC. Translation: CASSYSGGATRDEQFF.

This clone was observed a single time. The chain uses TRBV6-1 and TRBJ2-3; D perhaps matches TRBD2 (5 bases). V was clipped by 9 bases and J by 1 base, with 11 bases between them. CDR1 and CDR2 from the germline V gene are MNHNS and SASEGT. The CDR3 has 13 amino acids. The DNA for the CDR3 is TGTGCCAGTCGCGGGTTGGGCACAGATACGCAGTATTTT. This sequence encodes CASRGLGTDTQYF.

V and J are TRBV30 and TRBJ1-1; D not resolved. The CDR3 consists of 17 residues. Trimming left V 2 bases short and J 0 bases short, with 19 bases between. The germline CDR1 and CDR2 sequences are GTSNPN and SVGIG (reference sequence). CDR3 in amino acids: CAWSPVDRRGMNTEAFF. Here the CDR3 DNA reads TGTGCCTGGAGTCCCGTGGACCGGCGCGGGATGAACACTGAAGCTTTCTTT.

This sequence joins TRBV5-1 and TRBJ2-5; TRBD2 aligns across 11 bases. The CDR3 runs to 14 residues. CDR1 and CDR2 (germline): SGHRS, YFSETQ. Losses at the gene ends were 5 bases for V and 6 bases for J; bases not matched to a gene: 6. CDR3 in DNA: TGCGCCAGCAGTCCTGGGACTAGCGGACAGACCCAGTACTTC. Its translation: CASSPGTSGQTQYF. Looking up the rest from reference TRBV5-1 and TRBJ2-5 gives the full variable domain: KAGVTQTPRYLIKTRGQQVTLSCSPISGHRSVSWYQQTPGQGLQFLFEYFSETQRNKGNFPGRFSGRQFSNSRSEMNVSTLELGDSALYLCASSPGTSGQTQYFGPGTRLLVL.

The rearrangement uses TRBV28 and TRBJ2-7; no clear D gene. Germline assignment: CDR1 MDHEN and CDR2 SYDVKM. This CDR3 contains 16 residues. V lost 5 bases and J 4 bases, leaving 21 bases between the germline ends. CDR3 nucleotide sequence: TGTGCCAGCAGTCGGGCCCAGAGTTTGTCACCGTACGAGCAGTACTTC. This codes for CASSRAQSLSPYEQYF.

The V and J genes are TRBV5-6 and TRBJ1-5; perhaps TRBD1 as D (5 bases). The CDR3 is made up of 15 amino acids. Per germline, CDR1 SGHDT and CDR2 YYEEEE. V lost 1 base to trimming and J lost 2 bases, with 10 bases between them. CDR3 in DNA: TGTGCCAGCAGCTTGTGGGGCTTGGGCAATCAGCCCCAGCATTTT. Its protein product is CASSLWGLGNQPQHF.

As DNA, the CDR3 is TGTGCCATCAGCGGCGGGAGATCTGGGGCCAACGTCCTGACTTTC. Its protein product is CAISGGRSGANVLTF. J is TRBJ2-6 and V is TRBV10-3; 7 bases are a match to TRBD2. Germline V gene data show CDR1 as ENHRY and CDR2 as SYGVKD. This CDR3 spans 15 amino acids. The V and J ends lost 6 bases and 1 base, in that order; junction bases with no gene match: 3.

The chain couples TRBV28 to TRBJ2-7; D gene unclear. This CDR3 region has 12 residues. The V end lost 4 bases, the J end lost 4 bases, and 8 bases lay between the germline ends. The V gene's germline CDR1 is MDHEN and CDR2 SYDVKM. CDR3 sequence reads: CASSSRIYEQYF. DNA of the CDR3: TGTGCCAGCAGTTCAAGAATTTACGAGCAGTACTTC.

The V and J genes are TRBV9 and TRBJ2-1, with 11 bases lining up with TRBD2. The CDR3 runs 14 residues. With 4 bases clipped from V and 9 bases from J, the junction kept 6 bases outside the gene matches. From germline, CDR1 is SGDLS and CDR2 YYNGEE. As DNA, the CDR3 is TGTGCCAGCAGCCAGGGACTAGCGGACGGTGAGCAGTTCTTC. Translation: CASSQGLADGEQFF.

J is TRBJ2-1 and V is TRBV5-1; D gene unclear. The length of the CDR3 is 14 residues. Trimming shortened V by 0 bases and J by 6 bases, and 10 bases separated the two germline ends. The germline V gene has CDR1 SGHRS and CDR2 YFSETQ. The CDR3 DNA reads TGCGCCAGCAGCTTGGGGGGTTCCGGCAATGAGCAGTTCTTC. Translation gives CASSLGGSGNEQFF.

This rearrangement joins TRBV10-3 to TRBJ1-1; D is unresolved. CDR1 and CDR2 (germline): ENHRY, SYGVKD. The V end was cut by 3 bases, the J end by 6 bases, with 14 bases between. This CDR3 region has 14 residues. For the CDR3, the DNA is TGTGCCATCAGTGAACACGGACGGGAGCCTGAAGCTTTCTTT. This codes for CAISEHGREPEAFF.

The chain has TRBV7-9 and TRBJ2-1; 7 nucleotides match TRBD2. V dropped 5 bases and J dropped 7; count of bases not matched to a gene: 14. This CDR3 has 16 residues. Germline lookup yields CDR1 SEHNR and CDR2 FQNEAQ (reference sequence). CDR3 DNA: TGTGCCAGCAGCCCCTCGATCCAGCGGGGTAGAAATGAGCAGTTCTTC. Amino acid sequence: CASSPSIQRGRNEQFF.

The chain carries TRBV18 and TRBJ2-6; a possible D gene is TRBD2 (5 bases). CDR1 and CDR2 (germline): KGHSH, LQKENI. The CDR3 is made up of 15 amino acids. V lost 2 bases and J lost 2, with 7 bases in between. CDR3 loop: CASSPSGAGANVLTF. The CDR3 region has the DNA TGTGCCAGCTCACCATCCGGGGCTGGGGCCAACGTCCTGACTTTC.

The genes are TRBV6-6 and TRBJ1-1; no reliable D call. V lost 5 bases, J lost 0 bases, and 7 bases lay in between. This CDR3 spans 13 amino acids. CDR1 is MNHNY and CDR2 is SVGAGI in the germline V gene (reference sequence). CDR3 coding DNA: TGTGCCAGCAGTGGGCATATGAACACTGAAGCTTTCTTT. Protein: CASSGHMNTEAFF.

This chain uses TRBV6-1 with TRBJ2-7; 9 nucleotides line up with TRBD1. With V trimmed by 6 bases and J by 5 bases, 11 bases remained unmatched. Germline loops: CDR1 MNHNS, CDR2 SASEGT. This CDR3 spans 15 amino acids. DNA for the CDR3: TGTGCCAGCAGGGAGGAGAGGACAGGGGTCCACGAGCAGTACTTC. Protein sequence: CASREERTGVHEQYF.

This chain joins TRBV28 and TRBJ1-5; 9 nucleotides line up with TRBD1. Unmatched junction bases numbered 10, after V lost 5 bases and J lost 5 bases. Germline CDR1 reads MDHEN; CDR2 reads SYDVKM. This CDR3 is 16 amino acids long. The CDR3 nucleotides are TGTGCCAGCAGTGCGTCAACGGGACAGGGTTATCAGCCCCAGCATTTT. Its translation: CASSASTGQGYQPQHF.